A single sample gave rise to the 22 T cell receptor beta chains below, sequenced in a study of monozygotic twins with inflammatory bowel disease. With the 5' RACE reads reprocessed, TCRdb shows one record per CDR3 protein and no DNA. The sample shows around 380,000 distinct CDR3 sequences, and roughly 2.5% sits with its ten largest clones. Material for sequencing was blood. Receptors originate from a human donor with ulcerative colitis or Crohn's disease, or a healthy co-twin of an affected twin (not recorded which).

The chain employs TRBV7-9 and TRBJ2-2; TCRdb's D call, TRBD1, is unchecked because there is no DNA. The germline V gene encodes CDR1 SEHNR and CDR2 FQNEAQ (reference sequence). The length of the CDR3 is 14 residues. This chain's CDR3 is CASSPQGADGELFF. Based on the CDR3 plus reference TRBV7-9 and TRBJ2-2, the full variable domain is DTGVSQNPRHKITKRGQNVTFRCDPISEHNRLYWYRQTLGQGPEFLTYFQNEAQLEKSRLLSDRFSAERPKGSFSTLEIQRTEQGDSAMYLCASSPQGADGELFFGEGSRLTVL.

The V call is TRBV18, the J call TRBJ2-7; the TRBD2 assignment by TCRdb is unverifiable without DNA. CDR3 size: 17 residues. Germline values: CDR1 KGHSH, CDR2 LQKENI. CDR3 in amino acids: CASSPLKPSGATHEQYF.

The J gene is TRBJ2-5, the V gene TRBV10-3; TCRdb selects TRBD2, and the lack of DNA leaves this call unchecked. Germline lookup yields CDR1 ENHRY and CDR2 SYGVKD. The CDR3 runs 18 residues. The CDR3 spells CAISESIRYQGLGETQYF.

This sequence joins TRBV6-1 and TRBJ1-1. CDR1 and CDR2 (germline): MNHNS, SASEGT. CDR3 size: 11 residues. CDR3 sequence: CASEGNTEAFF.

This CDR3 is CASSTQIAVSPQRPFGGNEQFF. The rearrangement joins TRBV7-2 to TRBJ2-1; with no DNA, the TCRdb D assignment of TRBD1 cannot be verified. The CDR3 has 22 amino acids. The germline CDR1 and CDR2 sequences are SGHTA and FQGNSA.

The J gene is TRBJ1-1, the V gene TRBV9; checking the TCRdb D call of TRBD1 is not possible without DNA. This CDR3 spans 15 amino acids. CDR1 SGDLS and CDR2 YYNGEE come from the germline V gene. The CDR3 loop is CASSVKGYRSTEAFF.

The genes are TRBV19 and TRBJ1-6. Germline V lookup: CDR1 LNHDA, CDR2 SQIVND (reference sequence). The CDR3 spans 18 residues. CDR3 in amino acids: CASNGGTADSSYNSPLHF.

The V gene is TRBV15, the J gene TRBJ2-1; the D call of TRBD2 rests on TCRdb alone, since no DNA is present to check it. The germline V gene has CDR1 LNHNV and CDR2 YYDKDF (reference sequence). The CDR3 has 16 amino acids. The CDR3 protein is CATSPRAGLSYNEQFF.

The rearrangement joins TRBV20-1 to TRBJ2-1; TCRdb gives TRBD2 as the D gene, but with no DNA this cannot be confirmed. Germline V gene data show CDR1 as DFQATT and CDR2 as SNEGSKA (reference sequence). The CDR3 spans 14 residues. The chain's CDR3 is CSSRGRNLGHEQFF.

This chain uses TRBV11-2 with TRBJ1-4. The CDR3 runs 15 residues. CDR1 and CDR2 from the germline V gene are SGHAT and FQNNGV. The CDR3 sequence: CASSLGWDSNEKLFF. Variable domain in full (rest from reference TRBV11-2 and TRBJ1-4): EAGVAQSPRYKIIEKRQSVAFWCNPISGHATLYWYQQILGQGPKLLIQFQNNGVVDDSQLPKDRFSAERLKGVDSTLKIQPAKLEDSAVYLCASSLGWDSNEKLFFGSGTQLSVL.

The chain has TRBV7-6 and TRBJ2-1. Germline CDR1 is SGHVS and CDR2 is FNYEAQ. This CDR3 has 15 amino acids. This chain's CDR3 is CASAEQRSSYNEQFF.

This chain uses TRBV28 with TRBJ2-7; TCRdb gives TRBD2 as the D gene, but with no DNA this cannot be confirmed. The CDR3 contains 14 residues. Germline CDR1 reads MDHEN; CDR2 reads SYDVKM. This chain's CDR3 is CASSFAGGGVVQYF. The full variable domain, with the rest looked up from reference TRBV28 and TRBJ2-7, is DVKVTQSSRYLVKRTGEKVFLECVQDMDHENMFWYRQDPGLGLRLIYFSYDVKMKEKGDIPEGYSVSREKKERFSLILESASTNQTSMYLCASSFAGGGVVQYFGPGTRLTVT.

This CDR3 is CASSYSQRQVDEQYF. The rearrangement joins TRBV6-5 to TRBJ2-7; without DNA, the TCRdb call of TRBD1 cannot be checked. This CDR3 contains 15 residues. The germline gives CDR1 MNHEY, CDR2 SVGAGI.

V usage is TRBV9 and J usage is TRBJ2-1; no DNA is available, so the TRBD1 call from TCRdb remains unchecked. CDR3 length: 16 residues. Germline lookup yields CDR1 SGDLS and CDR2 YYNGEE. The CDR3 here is CASSGGAMGSGGEQFF.

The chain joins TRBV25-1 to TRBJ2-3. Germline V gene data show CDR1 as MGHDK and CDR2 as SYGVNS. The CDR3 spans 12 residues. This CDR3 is CASNRGTDTQYF. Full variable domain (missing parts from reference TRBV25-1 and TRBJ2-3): EADIYQTPRYLVIGTGKKITLECSQTMGHDKMYWYQQDPGMELHLIHYSYGVNSTEKGDLSSESTVSRIRTEHFPLTLESARPSHTSQYLCASNRGTDTQYFGPGTRLTVL.

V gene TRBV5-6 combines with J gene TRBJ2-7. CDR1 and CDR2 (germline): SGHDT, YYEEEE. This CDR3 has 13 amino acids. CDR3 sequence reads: CASSLDVKKEQYF.

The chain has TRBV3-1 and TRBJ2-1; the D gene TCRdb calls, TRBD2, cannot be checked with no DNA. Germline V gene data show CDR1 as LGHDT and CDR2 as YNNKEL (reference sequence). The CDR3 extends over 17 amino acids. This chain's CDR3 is CASSQDVPAGMYNEQFF.

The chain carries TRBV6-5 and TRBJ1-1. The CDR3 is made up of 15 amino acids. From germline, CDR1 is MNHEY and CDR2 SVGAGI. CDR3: CASSYSTVSGTEAFF.

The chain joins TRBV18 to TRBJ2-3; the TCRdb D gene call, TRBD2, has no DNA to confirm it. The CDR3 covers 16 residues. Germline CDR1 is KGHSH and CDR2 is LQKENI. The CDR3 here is CASTTRREARADTQYF. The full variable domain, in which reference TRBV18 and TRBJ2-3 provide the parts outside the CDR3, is NAGVMQNPRHLVRRRGQEARLRCSPMKGHSHVYWYRQLPEEGLKFMVYLQKENIIDESGMPKERFSAEFPKEGPSILRIQQVVRGDSAAYFCASTTRREARADTQYFGPGTRLTVL.

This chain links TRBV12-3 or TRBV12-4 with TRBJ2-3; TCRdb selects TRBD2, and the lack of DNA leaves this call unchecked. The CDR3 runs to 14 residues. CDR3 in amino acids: CASSRPQATDTQYF.

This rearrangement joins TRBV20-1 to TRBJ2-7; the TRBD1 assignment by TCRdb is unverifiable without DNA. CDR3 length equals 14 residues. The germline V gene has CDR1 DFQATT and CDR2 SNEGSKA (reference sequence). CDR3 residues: CSAPGQGASYEQYF.

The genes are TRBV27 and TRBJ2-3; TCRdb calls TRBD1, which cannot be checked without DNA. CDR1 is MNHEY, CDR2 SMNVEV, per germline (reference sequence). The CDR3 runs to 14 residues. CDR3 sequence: CASADRGKPDTQYF.